A single sample is the source of the 18 T cell receptor beta chains below, sequenced in a study of blood T cells in healthy people across ages. Primers used in a second PCR of roughly 6 to 12 cycles were a sample-barcoded 5' primer and a J-beta primer mix. MiXCR was run by TCRdb on the 5' RACE reads, yielding one entry per CDR3 protein. The sample contains more than 1.4 million distinct CDR3 sequences, 40% to 50% of which appear only once. Sequencing was carried out using blood. Receptors originate from a woman aged 18 to 35 in good health.

This clonotype has just a few counts. The rearrangement links TRBV20-1 to TRBJ2-7; D unclear. The CDR3 loop spans 11 amino acids. Germline loops: CDR1 DFQATT, CDR2 SNEGSKA (reference sequence). V lost 5 bases to trimming and J lost 3 bases, with 8 bases between them. The CDR3 nucleotides are TGCAGTGCTCTGAACCTCTACGAGCAGTACTTC. Protein product: CSALNLYEQYF.

The V call is TRBV21-1, the J call TRBJ1-1; no DNA check was done on the table's D call, TRBD1. TRBV21-1 is a pseudogene. The CDR3 is 13 residues long. Here the CDR3 DNA reads TGTGAGGACAACGCGGAAATGAACACTGAAGCTTTCTTT. It specifies CEDNAEMNTEAFF.

V and J are TRBV20-1 and TRBJ2-5; D may be TRBD1 (6 bases). The V gene's germline CDR1 is DFQATT and CDR2 SNEGSKA (reference sequence). This CDR3 has 13 residues. V shed 5 bases and J shed 1 base, with 11 bases lying between them. This chain's CDR3 is CSADDRLQETQYF. As DNA, the CDR3 is TGCAGTGCTGATGACAGGCTCCAAGAGACCCAGTACTTC.

This clonotype was seen many times. This chain links TRBV5-1 with TRBJ1-2; TRBD1 is a possible D gene (5 bases). Trimming removed 4 bases from V and 8 bases from J, with 12 bases in between. Germline V gives CDR1 SGHRS, CDR2 YFSETQ. The length of the CDR3 is 12 residues. CDR3 nucleotides: TGCGCCAGCAGCCAGGACACGATCGGCTACACCTTC. This sequence encodes CASSQDTIGYTF.

The chain recombines TRBV28 with TRBJ2-3; 10 bases agree with TRBD2. Unmatched junction bases numbered 3, after V lost 3 bases and J lost 0 bases. This CDR3 is built from 16 residues. Germline-derived CDR1 and CDR2 are MDHEN and SYDVKM. CDR3 amino acids: CASSLIAGGSTDTQYF. The CDR3, as DNA: TGTGCCAGCAGTTTGATAGCGGGGGGTAGCACAGATACGCAGTATTTT. The full variable domain, with the rest looked up from reference TRBV28 and TRBJ2-3, is DVKVTQSSRYLVKRTGEKVFLECVQDMDHENMFWYRQDPGLGLRLIYFSYDVKMKEKGDIPEGYSVSREKKERFSLILESASTNQTSMYLCASSLIAGGSTDTQYFGPGTRLTVL.

This clonotype occurred a few times. The V call is TRBV9, the J call TRBJ1-1; TRBD1 matches 7 bases. Per the germline V gene, CDR1 is SGDLS and CDR2 is YYNGEE. With V trimmed by 4 bases and J by 7 bases, 10 bases remained unmatched. The length of the CDR3 is 14 residues. This chain's CDR3 is CASSPQTGAGEAFF. CDR3 in DNA: TGTGCCAGCAGCCCGCAAACAGGGGCGGGTGAAGCTTTCTTT. The whole variable domain, filled in from reference TRBV9 and TRBJ1-1, reads DSGVTQTPKHLITATGQRVTLRCSPRSGDLSVYWYQQSLDQGLQFLIQYYNGEERAKGNILERFSAQQFPDLHSELNLSSLELGDSALYFCASSPQTGAGEAFFGQGTRLTVV.

This clonotype has only a few counts. The chain carries TRBV7-9 and TRBJ2-1, with 8 bases that match TRBD2. Trimming removed 5 bases from V and 15 bases from J; junction bases left unmatched: 9. The V gene's germline CDR1 is SEHNR and CDR2 FQNEAQ (reference sequence). CDR3 length equals 12 residues. CDR3 nucleotides: TGTGCCAGCAGCCGTCCGGGACTAGTTCCGTTCTTC. The encoded protein is CASSRPGLVPFF.

This chain links TRBV7-8 with TRBJ2-3; D might be TRBD1 (6 bases). V lost 0 bases and J lost 0, with 13 bases in between. The CDR3 sequence is 17 residues long. Germline lookup yields CDR1 SGHVS and CDR2 FQNEAQ. CDR3 sequence: CASSLAPWDMSTDTQYF. The CDR3 nucleotides are TGTGCCAGCAGCTTAGCCCCCTGGGACATGAGCACAGATACGCAGTATTTT.

A few counts support this clonotype. The chain combines TRBV4-1 with TRBJ1-1; D perhaps matches TRBD1 (6 bases). CDR1 is MGHRA, CDR2 YSYEKL, per germline. Trimming took 1 base from V and 1 from J, leaving 13 bases between them. CDR3 length equals 16 residues. In DNA, the CDR3 is TGCGCCAGCAGCCAAGCTCCGTCGGGGGCGAACACTGAAGCTTTCTTT. Translating gives CASSQAPSGANTEAFF.

In DNA form, the CDR3 reads TGCGCCAGCAGCTCAGGGACTAGCGGGGTCCATGAGCAGTTCTTC. It encodes CASSSGTSGVHEQFF. The rearrangement uses TRBV5-1 and TRBJ2-1; 13 bases fit TRBD2. The CDR3 spans 15 residues. V dropped 3 bases and J dropped 8; count of bases not matched to a gene: 5. In germline, CDR1 is SGHRS, CDR2 YFSETQ.

This clonotype was picked up a small number of times. The chain links TRBV7-9 to TRBJ2-7; 8 bases match TRBD1. With V trimmed by 5 bases and J by 2 bases, 8 bases remained unmatched. Germline values: CDR1 SEHNR, CDR2 FQNEAQ (reference sequence). The CDR3 runs 15 residues. The CDR3 here is CASSPWGQETYEQYF. The CDR3, as DNA: TGTGCCAGCAGCCCGTGGGGACAGGAGACCTACGAGCAGTACTTC.

The V gene is TRBV7-6, the J gene TRBJ2-3, with TRBD1 identical over 11 bases. Germline V gives CDR1 SGHVS, CDR2 FNYEAQ. This CDR3 is 18 amino acids long. J lost 0 bases, V lost 4 bases, and 9 bases had no gene match. DNA for the CDR3: TGTGCCAGCAGCTCGCAGGACAGGGGGCAGGAAAGCACAGATACGCAGTATTTT. Its translation is CASSSQDRGQESTDTQYF.

The gene calls are TRBV11-2 and TRBJ2-5; possible D gene TRBD2, 5 bases. The DNA end is a closer match to TRBJ2-1, so the J assignment may be wrong. CDR3 length: 16 amino acids. Per germline, CDR1 SGHAT and CDR2 FQNNGV. CDR3 sequence (DNA): TGTGCCAGCAGCCTGCTTGAGGGTAGGGATCAAGAGACCCAGTTCTTC. It specifies CASSLLEGRDQETQFF.

This clonotype appeared a few times. The rearrangement joins TRBV4-1 to TRBJ1-2, with 8 positions matching TRBD1. Trimming removed 0 bases from V and 3 bases from J; junction bases left unmatched: 3. The germline V gene has CDR1 MGHRA and CDR2 YSYEKL. The CDR3 totals 15 residues. The CDR3 sequence is CASSQDADRDYGYTF. Written as DNA, the CDR3 is TGCGCCAGCAGCCAAGACGCGGACAGGGACTATGGCTACACCTTC.

The J gene is TRBJ2-1, the V gene TRBV7-9; TRBD1 agrees at 7 bases. There are 16 residues in the CDR3. Germline CDR1 SEHNR, CDR2 FQNEAQ (reference sequence). V gave up 0 bases and J gave up 3 bases; unmatched junction bases: 5. This CDR3 is CASSLATGRHYNEQFF. The CDR3 DNA is TGTGCCAGCAGCTTAGCGACAGGGCGCCACTACAATGAGCAGTTCTTC. Variable domain in full (rest from reference TRBV7-9 and TRBJ2-1): DTGVSQNPRHKITKRGQNVTFRCDPISEHNRLYWYRQTLGQGPEFLTYFQNEAQLEKSRLLSDRFSAERPKGSFSTLEIQRTEQGDSAMYLCASSLATGRHYNEQFFGPGTRLTVL.

A word on this clonotype: Compared with germline, one end of the junction differs, possibly owing to a read error. The V and J genes are TRBV3-1 and TRBJ1-2, with no clear D. The length of the CDR3 is 13 residues. CDR1 and CDR2 from the germline V gene are LGHDT and YNNKEL (reference sequence). CDR3 protein: CTSSHGRNYGYTF. The CDR3 bases are TGTACCAGCAGCCACGGCAGGAACTATGGCTACACCTTC.

A remark on this clonotype: A much larger clonotype is one base distant, so this may be a read error. V and J are TRBV10-3 and TRBJ1-2; D remains ambiguous. V was shortened by 0 bases and J by 7 bases, with 9 bases between the two germline ends. This CDR3 is 13 amino acids long. CDR1 and CDR2 (germline): ENHRY, SYGVKD. The CDR3 nucleotides are TGTGCCATCAGTGAGTCGCTGGGCTGTGGCTACACCTTC. It codes for CAISESLGCGYTF.

The chain combines TRBV5-1 with TRBJ2-1, with 9 bases matching TRBD1. This CDR3 has 15 residues. The germline CDR1 and CDR2 sequences are SGHRS and YFSETQ. The V and J ends lost 7 bases and 6 bases, in that order; junction bases with no gene match: 11. The CDR3 spells CASRRGTGSSNEQFF. CDR3 coding DNA: TGCGCCAGCCGTCGCGGGACAGGGTCGAGCAATGAGCAGTTCTTC. The full variable domain, completed using reference TRBV5-1 and TRBJ2-1, is KAGVTQTPRYLIKTRGQQVTLSCSPISGHRSVSWYQQTPGQGLQFLFEYFSETQRNKGNFPGRFSGRQFSNSRSEMNVSTLELGDSALYLCASRRGTGSSNEQFFGPGTRLTVL.